This T cell receptor beta chain was sequenced during a study of beta chain features in type 1 diabetes. Study-wide background: Cells sorted and examined across all samples totaled 85 million to 130 million. Study outcomes and limitations: There was a moderate but significant shortening of TCRB CDR3s in all four CD4+ subsets of Type 1 diabetes patients.

The V gene's germline CDR1 is SQVTM and CDR2 ANQGSEA. This CDR3 has 10 amino acids. With 7 bases removed from V and 6 bases from J, the gap between germline ends came to 9 bases. Expressed TCRB transcripts were sequenced after all isolated RNA was converted to cDNA. Libraries were prepared by immunoSEQ multiplex PCR; TCRdb keeps only in-frame clonotypes and omits some of them. The data hold nearly 350,000 clones, with 7% to 9% observed a single time. For this clone: What it binds is not known.

This rearrangement joins TRBV29-1 to TRBJ1-2, with a weak D call TRBD1 (6 bases). The sequencing input was central memory CD4+ T cells from blood. The receptor's source is a woman between 18 and 29 years old in good health. CDR3 in amino acids: CSGGHDGYTF. The CDR3, as DNA: TGCAGCGGGGGACATGATGGCTACACCTTC.